Below are 7 T cell receptor beta chains sequenced from a single sample in a study of T cells in Graves' hyperthyroidism and ophthalmopathy (dated by TCRdb to about 2019). Library method: multiplex PCR. The sequencing machine was an Illumina HiSeq 2000. The TCR beta CDR3 regions were amplified from RNA transcripts. The TCR CDR3 was subjected to a first round of RT-PCR using the HTBI primer set and the Qiagen OneStep RT-PCR kit. TCRdb took the public reads, trimmed them with fastp at Q25, ran MiXCR for clone calling and kept in-frame beta chains. Merged by CDR3 protein, the rows form single entries marked with the most common genes and DNA. This sample comprises around 420,000 distinct CDR3 sequences, more than 15% of them detected only once. About 14% of the sample lies in the top ten. Material for sequencing was blood. The receptors come from a woman aged 18-29 years with Graves' hyperthyroidism.

The sample holds many counts of this clonotype. The rearrangement links TRBV5-1 to TRBJ1-1; D perhaps matches TRBD1 (6 bases). Germline lookup yields CDR1 SGHRS and CDR2 YFSETQ. The CDR3 sequence is 16 residues long. V lost 4 bases to trimming and J lost 0 bases, with 16 bases between them. The CDR3 loop reads CASSVRTASLNTEAFF. For the CDR3, the DNA is TGCGCCAGCAGCGTGAGGACAGCTAGCTTGAACACTGAAGCTTTCTTT.

In its sample, this clonotype was seen many times. This chain connects TRBV5-5 to TRBJ1-1, with TRBD1 matching over 8 bases. The junction had 12 bases not matched to a gene; V was cut back by 2 bases and J by 3 bases. CDR1 is SGHKS, CDR2 YYEKEE, per germline (reference sequence). CDR3 length equals 17 residues. The CDR3 loop is CASSFRATGAEDTEAFF. The CDR3 coding sequence is TGTGCCAGCAGCTTTAGGGCGACAGGGGCAGAGGACACTGAAGCTTTCTTT. Drawing the rest from reference TRBV5-5 and TRBJ1-1, the complete variable domain is DAGVTQSPTHLIKTRGQQVTLRCSPISGHKSVSWYQQVLGQGPQFIFQYYEKEERGRGNFPDRFSARQFPNYSSELNVNALLLGDSALYLCASSFRATGAEDTEAFFGQGTRLTVV.

Many counts were recorded for this clonotype. V and J are TRBV24-1 and TRBJ2-1; D is undetermined. Germline lookup yields CDR1 KGHDR and CDR2 SFDVKD. The CDR3 has 16 amino acids. Trimming took off 3 bases at V and 0 bases at J, with 11 bases between the two ends. The CDR3 here is CATSDRFSLSYNEQFF. Written as DNA, the CDR3 is TGTGCCACCAGTGATCGATTCTCCCTCTCCTACAATGAGCAGTTCTTC.

With regard to this clonotype: In this CDR3 the conserved last residue, phenylalanine or tryptophan, is missing, so a read error is likely. The chain has TRBV20-1 and TRBJ2-3, with D perhaps matching TRBD1 (5 bases). CDR3 length: 15 amino acids. With 4 bases removed from V and 2 bases from J, the gap between germline ends came to 16 bases. Germline V gene data show CDR1 as DFQATT and CDR2 as SNEGSKA (reference sequence). CDR3 region: CSATNPRGHTDTQYS. As DNA, the CDR3 is TGCAGTGCTACGAATCCAAGGGGCCACACAGATACGCAGTATTCT.

This clonotype was counted ten times or more. This sequence joins TRBV20-1 and TRBJ1-5, with D uncertain. CDR1 and CDR2 (germline): DFQATT, SNEGSKA (reference sequence). V was trimmed by 0 bases and J by 6 bases, leaving 9 bases between them. The CDR3 extends over 13 amino acids. In DNA, the CDR3 is TGCAGTGCTAGAGATCCCGGTGGTCAGCCCCAGCATTTT. Protein sequence: CSARDPGGQPQHF.

This clonotype was seen many times. This chain connects TRBV4-1 to TRBJ1-2, with a possible D match to TRBD1 (5 bases). Germline lookup yields CDR1 MGHRA and CDR2 YSYEKL. The CDR3 consists of 15 residues. Trimming shortened V by 4 bases and J by 7 bases, and 19 bases separated the two germline ends. CDR3: CASSRQRADGSGYTF. The CDR3 nucleotides read TGCGCCAGCAGCCGACAGCGGGCAGACGGCTCTGGCTACACCTTC.

This clonotype was observed many times. The V and J genes are TRBV12-3 or TRBV12-4 and TRBJ1-5; maybe TRBD1 (5 bases). The CDR3 totals 14 residues. V was trimmed by 4 bases and J by 4 bases, leaving 11 bases between them. This CDR3 reads CASSWTKRNQPQHF. In DNA, the CDR3 is TGTGCCAGCAGTTGGACAAAAAGGAATCAGCCCCAGCATTTT.